The clone carrying this T cell receptor beta chain was found a few times. The sample is drawn from a study of blood T cells in healthy people across ages. Deletions cut 5 bases from V and 3 bases from J, with 14 bases between. CDR1 and CDR2 (germline): SGHVS, FQNEAQ. The CDR3 runs to 15 residues. Then a second PCR, running about 6 to 11 cycles, was carried out with a sample-barcoded 5' primer and a J-beta primer mix. A template-switch adaptor containing 12 random nucleotides labeled each cDNA molecule. TCRdb processed the 5' RACE reads anew with MiXCR; each CDR3 protein has one entry. The sample records 850,000 or so distinct CDR3 sequences, 25% to 35% being singletons.

This clonotype was sampled from a woman at least 80 years old in good health. This chain connects TRBV7-8 to TRBJ1-5; the D gene is possibly TRBD1 (5 bases). The specimen sequenced was blood. The CDR3 region is CASSPGARANQPQHF. DNA of the CDR3: TGTGCCAGCAGCCCCGGGGCCAGGGCCAATCAGCCCCAGCATTTT.